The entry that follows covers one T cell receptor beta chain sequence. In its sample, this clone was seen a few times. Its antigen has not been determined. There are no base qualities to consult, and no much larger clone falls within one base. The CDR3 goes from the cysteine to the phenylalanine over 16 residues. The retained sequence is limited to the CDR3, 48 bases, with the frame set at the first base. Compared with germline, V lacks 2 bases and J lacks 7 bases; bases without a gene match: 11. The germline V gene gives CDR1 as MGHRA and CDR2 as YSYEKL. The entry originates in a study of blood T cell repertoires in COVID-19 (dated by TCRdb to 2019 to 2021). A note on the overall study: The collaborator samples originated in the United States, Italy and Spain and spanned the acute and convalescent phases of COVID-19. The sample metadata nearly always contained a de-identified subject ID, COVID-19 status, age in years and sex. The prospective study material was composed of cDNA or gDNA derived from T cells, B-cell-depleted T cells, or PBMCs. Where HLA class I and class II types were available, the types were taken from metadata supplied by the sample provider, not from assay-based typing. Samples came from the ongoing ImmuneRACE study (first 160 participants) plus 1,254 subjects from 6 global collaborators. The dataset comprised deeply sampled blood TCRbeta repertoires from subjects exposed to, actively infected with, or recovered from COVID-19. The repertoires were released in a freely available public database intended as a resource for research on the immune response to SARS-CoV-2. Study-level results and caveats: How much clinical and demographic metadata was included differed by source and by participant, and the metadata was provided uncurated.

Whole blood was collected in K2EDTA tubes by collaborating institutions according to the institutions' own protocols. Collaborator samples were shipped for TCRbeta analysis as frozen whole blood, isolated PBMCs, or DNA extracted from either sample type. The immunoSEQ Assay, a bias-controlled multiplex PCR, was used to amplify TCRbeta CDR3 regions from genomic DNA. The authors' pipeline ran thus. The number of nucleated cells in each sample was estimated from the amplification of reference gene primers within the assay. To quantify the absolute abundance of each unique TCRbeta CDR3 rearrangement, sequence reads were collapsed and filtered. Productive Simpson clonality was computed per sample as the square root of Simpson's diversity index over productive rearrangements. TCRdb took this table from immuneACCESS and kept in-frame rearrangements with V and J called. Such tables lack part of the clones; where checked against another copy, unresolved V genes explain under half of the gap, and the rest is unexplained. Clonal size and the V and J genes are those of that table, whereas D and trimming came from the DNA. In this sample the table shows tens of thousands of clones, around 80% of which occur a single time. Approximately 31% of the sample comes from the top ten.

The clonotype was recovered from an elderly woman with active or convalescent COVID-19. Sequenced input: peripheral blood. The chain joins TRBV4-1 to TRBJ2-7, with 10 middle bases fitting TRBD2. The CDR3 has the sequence CASSQSSGSDLGEQYF. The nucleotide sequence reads TGCGCCAGCAGCCAATCTAGCGGGAGCGACCTTGGGGAGCAGTACTTC.